This T cell receptor (beta chain) derives from a study of T cells after yellow fever vaccination. Background on the study: Researchers used SMART-Seq v4 Ultra Low Input to prepare fractions that had low cell numbers. Study-wide results and caveats: Weaker in magnitude, the secondary response showed a faster peak on day 5 versus 15. The study re-detected most primary-vaccination clones after the booster (under 97% CD4, almost 90% CD8).

In making TCR cDNA, 5'RACE template switching added a universal primer site and UMIs to it. TCRdb reprocessed the 5' RACE reads via MiXCR and lists one record per CDR3 protein. The sample lists 250,000 or so distinct CDR3 sequences, about 7.1% occurring once. V shed 4 bases, J shed 1 base, and the junction held 3 bases outside the gene matches. The CDR3 runs 15 residues. Germline CDR1 reads SGHTA; CDR2 reads FQGNSA. As concerns this clonotype: Its antigen is not identified.

This chain uses TRBV7-2 with TRBJ2-7; 11 nucleotides align to TRBD2. The material was CD4+ T cells sorted from PBMCs, obtained 15 days after the yellow fever booster vaccination. This clonotype was sampled from a man aged 30 to 45 who received the YFV17D yellow fever vaccine. CDR3 DNA sequence: TGTGCCAGCAGCTCGACTAGCGGGAATTCCTACGAGCAGTACTTC. It specifies CASSSTSGNSYEQYF.